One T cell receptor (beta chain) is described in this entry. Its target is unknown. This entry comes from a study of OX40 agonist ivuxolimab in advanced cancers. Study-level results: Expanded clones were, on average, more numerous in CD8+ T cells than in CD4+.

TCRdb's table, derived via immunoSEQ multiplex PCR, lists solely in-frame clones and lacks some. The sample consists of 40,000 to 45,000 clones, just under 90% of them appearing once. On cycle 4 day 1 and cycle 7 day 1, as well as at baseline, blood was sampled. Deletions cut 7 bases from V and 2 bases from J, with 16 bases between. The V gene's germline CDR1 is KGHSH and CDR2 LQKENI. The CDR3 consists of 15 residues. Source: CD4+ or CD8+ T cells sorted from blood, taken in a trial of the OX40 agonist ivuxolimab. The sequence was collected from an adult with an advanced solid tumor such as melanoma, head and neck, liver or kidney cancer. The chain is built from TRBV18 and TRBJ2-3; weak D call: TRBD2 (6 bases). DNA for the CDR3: TGTGCCAGCTTCGGCAGGTCGGGAGCCACAGATACGCAGTATTTT. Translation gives CASFGRSGATDTQYF. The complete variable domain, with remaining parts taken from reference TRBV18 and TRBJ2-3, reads NAGVMQNPRHLVRRRGQEARLRCSPMKGHSHVYWYRQLPEEGLKFMVYLQKENIIDESGMPKERFSAEFPKEGPSILRIQQVVRGDSAAYFCASFGRSGATDTQYFGPGTRLTVL.